The clone carrying this TCR beta chain was seen many times. The sample originates from a study of early T cells in non-severe SARS-CoV-2 infection. Researchers tagged individual cDNA molecules with unique molecular identifiers. TCRdb called the 5' RACE reads again in MiXCR, with one record for every CDR3 protein. This table holds around 77,000 distinct CDR3 sequences, over 9.5% found once. The sequence was obtained from an adult who was a healthcare worker with PCR-confirmed SARS-CoV-2 infection or an uninfected control (not recorded which). The input for sequencing was whole blood, taken at baseline.

The CDR3 loop reads CASSLDGTGELFF. In DNA, the CDR3 is TGTGCCAGCAGCCTTGACGGTACCGGGGAGCTGTTTTTT. The chain joins TRBV9 to TRBJ2-2; D not resolved. The CDR3 consists of 13 residues. Germline V gene lookup returns CDR1 SGDLS and CDR2 YYNGEE. Trimming cost V 4 bases and J 5 bases, with 9 bases left between them.